This TCR beta chain was recovered during a study of CD8 T cells in Susac syndrome. V lost 10 bases to trimming and J lost 6 bases; unmatched junction nucleotides: 7. The length of the CDR3 is 13 residues. In germline, CDR1 is LNHDA, CDR2 SQIVND (reference sequence). RNA amounts of roughly 0.45 to 1 ug underwent reverse transcription with random hexamers. Using its own MiXCR run on the immunoSEQ multiplex PCR reads, TCRdb lists one record per CDR3 protein. The sample includes about 120,000 distinct CDR3 sequences, around 92% of them seen just once. Healthy donors, matched for age and sex, constituted the control group. FACS was used to enrich TEMRA cells, whereas the CD8+ and CD4+ T cells were obtained by negative isolation.

The chain has TRBV19 and TRBJ2-1; 9 nucleotides align to TRBD1. The clonotype comes from a human donor in good health. The sequenced sample consisted of CD8+ T cells from PBMCs. The CDR3: CAISGTGINEQFF. The CDR3 coding sequence is TGTGCCATCTCAGGGACAGGGATCAATGAGCAGTTCTTC.